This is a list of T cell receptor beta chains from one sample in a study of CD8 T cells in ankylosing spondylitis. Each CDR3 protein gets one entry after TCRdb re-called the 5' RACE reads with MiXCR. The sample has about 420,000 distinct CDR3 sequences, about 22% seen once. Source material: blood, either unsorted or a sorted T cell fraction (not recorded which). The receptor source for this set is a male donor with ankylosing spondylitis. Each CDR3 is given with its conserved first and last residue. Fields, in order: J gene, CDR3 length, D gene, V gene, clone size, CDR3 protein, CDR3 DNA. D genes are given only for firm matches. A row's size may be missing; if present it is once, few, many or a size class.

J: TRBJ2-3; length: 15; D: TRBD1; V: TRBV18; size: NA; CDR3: CASVTWDRVTDTQYF; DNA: TGTGCCAGCGTCACATGGGACAGGGTCACAGATACGCAGTATTTT
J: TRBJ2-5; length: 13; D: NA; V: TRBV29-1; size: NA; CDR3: CSGAGTVQETQYF; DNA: TGCAGCGGTGCCGGGACGGTGCAAGAGACCCAGTACTTC
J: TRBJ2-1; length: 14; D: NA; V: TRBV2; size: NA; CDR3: CASLITVSYNEQFF; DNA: TGTGCCAGCCTAATTACAGTCTCCTACAATGAGCAGTTCTTC
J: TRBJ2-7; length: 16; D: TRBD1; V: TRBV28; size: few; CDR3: CASSEPGQRSSYEQYF; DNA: TGTGCCAGCAGTGAACCGGGACAGCGAAGCTCCTACGAGCAGTACTTC
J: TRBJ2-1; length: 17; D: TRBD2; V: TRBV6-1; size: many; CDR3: CASSPPSRREGYNEQFF; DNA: TGTGCCAGCAGCCCCCCGTCAAGGAGGGAGGGGTACAATGAGCAGTTCTTC
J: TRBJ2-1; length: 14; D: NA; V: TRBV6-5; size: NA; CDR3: CASSYSSGYNEQFF; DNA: TGTGCCAGCAGTTACTCATCAGGATACAATGAGCAGTTCTTC
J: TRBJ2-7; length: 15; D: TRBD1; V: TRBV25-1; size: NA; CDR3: CASSPRGTGSHEQYF; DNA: TGTGCCAGCAGTCCCCGCGGGACAGGGTCCCACGAGCAGTACTTC
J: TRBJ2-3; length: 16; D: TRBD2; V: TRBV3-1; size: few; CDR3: CASSSRLAELSDTQYF; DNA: TGTGCCAGCAGCTCTAGACTAGCGGAGCTCTCAGATACGCAGTATTTT
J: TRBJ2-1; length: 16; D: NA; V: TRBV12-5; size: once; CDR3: CASASGTQFSYNEQFF; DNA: TGTGCTAGTGCTTCCGGGACTCAATTCTCCTACAATGAGCAGTTCTTC
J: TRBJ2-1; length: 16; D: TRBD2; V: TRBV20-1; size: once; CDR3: CSARDPGASGGHEQFF; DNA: TGCAGTGCTAGAGATCCCGGGGCTAGCGGGGGTCATGAGCAGTTCTTC
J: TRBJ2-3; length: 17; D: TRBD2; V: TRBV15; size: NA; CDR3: CATSTGRTSWGRDTQYF; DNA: TGTGCCACCAGCACGGGTAGGACTAGCTGGGGTAGGGATACGCAGTATTTT
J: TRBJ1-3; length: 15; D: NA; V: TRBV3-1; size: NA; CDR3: CASSQTWSSGNTIYF; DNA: TGTGCCAGCAGCCAAACCTGGTCTTCTGGAAACACCATATATTTT
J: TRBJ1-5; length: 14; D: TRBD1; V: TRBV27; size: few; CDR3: CATRQGTGNQPQHF; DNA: TGTGCCACACGACAGGGGACGGGAAATCAGCCCCAGCATTTT
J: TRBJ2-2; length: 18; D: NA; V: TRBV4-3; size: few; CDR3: CASSQDGTPPQDTGELFF; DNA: TGCGCCAGCAGCCAAGATGGAACACCTCCTCAGGACACCGGGGAGCTGTTTTTT
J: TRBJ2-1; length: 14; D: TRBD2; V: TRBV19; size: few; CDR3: CASKSTSAYNEQFF; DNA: TGTGCCAGTAAGTCGACTAGCGCATACAATGAGCAGTTCTTC
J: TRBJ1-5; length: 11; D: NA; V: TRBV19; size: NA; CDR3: CASIGPGPQHF; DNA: TGTGCCAGTATAGGTCCCGGGCCCCAGCATTTT
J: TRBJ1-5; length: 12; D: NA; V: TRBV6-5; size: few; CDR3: CASSYLGQPQHF; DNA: TGTGCCAGCAGTTACTTGGGTCAGCCCCAGCATTTT
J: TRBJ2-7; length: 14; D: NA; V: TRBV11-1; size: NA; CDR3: CASSRRRVPYEQYF; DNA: TGTGCCAGCAGCCGTAGACGGGTCCCCTACGAGCAGTACTTC
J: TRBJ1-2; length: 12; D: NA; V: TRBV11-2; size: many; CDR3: CASSQTDYGYTF; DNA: TGTGCCAGCAGCCAGACCGATTATGGCTACACCTTC
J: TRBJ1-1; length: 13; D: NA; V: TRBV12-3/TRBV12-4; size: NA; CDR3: CASSTEGNTEAFF; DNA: TGTGCCAGCAGTACCGAAGGGAACACTGAAGCTTTCTTT
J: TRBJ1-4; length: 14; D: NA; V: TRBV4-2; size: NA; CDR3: CASSPQKGTEKLFF; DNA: TGTGCCAGCAGCCCACAGAAGGGAACTGAAAAACTGTTTTTT
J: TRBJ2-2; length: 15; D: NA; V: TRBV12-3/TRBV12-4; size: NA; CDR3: CASSFWGRGTGELFF; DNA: TGTGCCAGCAGTTTTTGGGGGAGAGGGACCGGGGAGCTGTTTTTT